This TCR beta chain was recorded in a study of shared clonotypes between healthy human individuals. Across the study: Per donor, three plates held CD4 naive cells, three held CD4 memory, two held CD8 naive and one held CD8 memory.

Trimming stripped 3 bases from V and 2 bases from J, with 11 bases between. There are 14 residues in the CDR3. Germline V gives CDR1 ENHRY, CDR2 SYGVKD. The study's findings and limits: Donor scarcity curtailed the genetic and exposure-history diversity represented herein. Estimated richness was generally greater in naive than memory subsets.

Of note for this clone: The antigen is unknown.

This table comes from immunoSEQ multiplex PCR, and its TCRdb copy is limited to in-frame clones, with some not included. Of roughly 2.5 million clones listed, around 90% are singletons. The rearrangement links TRBV10-3 to TRBJ2-7, with D possibly being TRBD1 (5 bases). Input material: naive CD4+ T cells sorted from blood. Subset: CD45RA+ positively selected. The receptor was isolated from a man between 18 and 35 years old in good health. The CDR3 region is CAISDGRAAYEQYF. Written as DNA, the CDR3 is TGTGCCATCAGTGACGGCAGGGCAGCCTACGAGCAGTACTTC.